This T cell receptor (beta chain) emerged from a study of T-cell reconstitution after alpha-beta-depleted transplantation in children (dated by TCRdb to 2016 to 2017). Context from the whole study: Using TCR repertoire profiling, the study quantitatively followed how T-cell immune reconstitution unfolded in children after TCRalphabeta/CD19-depleted allogeneic hematopoietic cell transplantation. The research as a whole found: In some patients, the high TCRbeta diversity seen at day 60 was put down to recipient T cells and intrathymic progenitors that had survived conditioning. About two months after transplant, the apparently early recovery of alphabetaT-cell counts reportedly depended on just several hundred clones that had expanded rapidly and came from non-depleted graft cells. The frequencies of hyperexpanded clones fell over the following months, and after one year, T-cell counts and TCRbeta diversity were mostly attributed to newly produced T cells.

CDR1 and CDR2, looked up from the germline V gene, are WSHSY and SAAADI. Spanning cysteine to phenylalanine, the CDR3 consists of 15 amino acids. Of all the DNA, just the CDR3 is kept, 45 bases in frame from base 1. V is cut by 4 bases and J by 6 bases, and the space between the germline ends is 15 bases. In light of the paper, this sample's treatment or condition label describes: allogeneic hematopoietic cell transplantation with graft depleted of TCRalphabeta T cells and CD19 B cells. Transplant recipients were children who received TCRalphabeta/CD19-depleted allogeneic hematopoietic cell grafts. Receptor libraries were prepared by PCR. Sequencing used an Illumina HiSeq 2500. Molecular barcoding was employed in the preparation of TCR libraries, with unique molecular identifiers being used to normalize TCRbeta repertoire quantification. TCRdb passed the public sequencing reads through fastp at Q25 and MiXCR, retaining productive beta sequences. Duplicate CDR3 protein sequences are folded into a single record with the most common DNA and genes. The sample table shows around 450,000 distinct CDR3 sequences, and about 17% are seen once. Less than 30% of the sample rests with the top ten.

This clonotype was recorded a few times. This receptor's antigen is unknown. Base qualities are not provided; no much larger clone lies one nucleotide away. Sample: PBMCs, mostly from graft donor cells, taken 360 days after TCRalphabeta/CD19-depleted stem cell transplant. This chain joins TRBV10-2 to TRBJ1-4; the D gene assignment is ambiguous. The sequence was obtained from a boy under two years old who had a stem cell transplant for Wiskott-Aldrich syndrome, so the T cells may come from the graft donor. The CDR3 region: CASSALGKGDEKLFF. The sequenced DNA is TGCGCCAGCAGTGCCCTCGGGAAGGGTGATGAAAAACTGTTTTTT.